These 30 T cell receptor beta chains came from one sample sequenced in a study of T cell clusters in autoimmune cytopenias. One tube held mixed TRB-A and TRB-B primer pools for touch-down PCR. Reprocessing the multiplex PCR reads, TCRdb reports a single entry for every CDR3 protein and omits DNA. The sample table sets out 4,000 to 5,000 distinct CDR3 sequences. TRB was amplified from approximately 250 ng of peripheral blood genomic DNA per sample. The sample was also linked to a second study, of T cell repertoires in aging, cancer and after chemotherapy.

Sequenced input: peripheral blood. Source of these receptors: a human donor with an autoimmune cytopenia or autoimmune hepatitis (not recorded which).

This chain connects TRBV5-6 to TRBJ1-6; the D gene TCRdb calls, TRBD1, cannot be checked with no DNA. The CDR3 spans 16 residues. Germline V gives CDR1 SGHDT, CDR2 YYEEEE. CDR3 protein: CASSLGQGFYNSPLHF. Full variable domain (outside the CDR3, taken from reference TRBV5-6 and TRBJ1-6): DAGVTQSPTHLIKTRGQQVTLRCSPKSGHDTVSWYQQALGQGPQFIFQYYEEEERQRGNFPDRFSGHQFPNYSSELNVNALLLGDSALYLCASSLGQGFYNSPLHFGNGTRLTVT.

The chain links TRBV6-5 to TRBJ2-5. Germline CDR1 and CDR2: MNHEY and SVGAGI. This CDR3 is built from 16 residues. CDR3 sequence: CASSPVIRQRQETQYF.

This clonotype registers medium-sized by frequency. CDR3 protein: CASSLGPEETQYF. V is TRBV11-3 and J is TRBJ2-5; TCRdb reports TRBD1, a call that lacks DNA to check it against. The CDR3 is 13 residues long. Germline values: CDR1 SGHNT, CDR2 YENEEA.

This clonotype shows up as medium-sized by frequency. This sequence joins TRBV29-1 and TRBJ2-1; TCRdb reports TRBD2, a call that lacks DNA to check it against. Germline-derived CDR1 and CDR2 are SQVTM and ANQGSEA. This CDR3 contains 13 residues. CDR3 sequence: CSGAKVAGNEQFF.

By frequency, this clonotype is medium-sized. The chain combines TRBV29-1 with TRBJ1-1. Germline V gene data show CDR1 as SQVTM and CDR2 as ANQGSEA. This CDR3 is 12 amino acids long. The CDR3 spells CSVDAGSTEAFF.

The chain employs TRBV15 and TRBJ2-1; TCRdb's D gene call, TRBD1, goes unchecked for lack of DNA. This CDR3 region has 14 residues. The germline gives CDR1 LNHNV, CDR2 YYDKDF (reference sequence). The CDR3 reads CATSRSIGGDEQFF.

The rearrangement joins TRBV19 to TRBJ2-3; TCRdb proposes TRBD2, but this gene call is untestable without DNA. CDR1 is LNHDA, CDR2 SQIVND, per germline (reference sequence). This CDR3 contains 16 residues. CDR3 protein: CASSTTSGAWGDTQYF. The full variable domain, rest sourced from reference TRBV19 and TRBJ2-3, is DGGITQSPKYLFRKEGQNVTLSCEQNLNHDAMYWYRQDPGQGLRLIYYSQIVNDFQKGDIAEGYSVSREKKESFPLTVTSAQKNPTAFYLCASSTTSGAWGDTQYFGPGTRLTVL.

The chain uses TRBV19 and TRBJ1-4; the D gene TCRdb calls, TRBD1, cannot be checked with no DNA. The CDR3 has 13 amino acids. Looked up from germline, CDR1 is LNHDA and CDR2 is SQIVND (reference sequence). CDR3 residues: CASSITGGEKLFF.

CDR3 protein: CSGETGNYGYTF. The chain links TRBV29-1 to TRBJ1-2. The CDR3 has 12 amino acids. Per the germline V gene, CDR1 is SQVTM and CDR2 is ANQGSEA.

This clonotype registers medium-sized by frequency. The chain carries TRBV13 and TRBJ2-5; TCRdb names TRBD2, which stays unverified in the absence of DNA. The CDR3 covers 14 residues. Per the germline V gene, CDR1 is PRHDT and CDR2 is FYEKMQ (reference sequence). CDR3 in amino acids: CASSYSDSRETQYF.

This clonotype is deemed large by its frequency. The V gene is TRBV29-1, the J gene TRBJ2-3; with no DNA, the TCRdb D assignment of TRBD1 cannot be verified. Germline-derived CDR1 and CDR2 are SQVTM and ANQGSEA. There are 13 residues in the CDR3. This CDR3 reads CSVGGGTTDTQYF.

The chain is built from TRBV6-6 and TRBJ2-5; without DNA, the TCRdb call of TRBD1 cannot be checked. Germline loops: CDR1 MNHNY, CDR2 SVGAGI (reference sequence). The CDR3 runs to 16 residues. CDR3 loop: CASSYPNRVVQETQYF.

The chain links TRBV6-5 to TRBJ2-1. The CDR3 is 16 residues long. The germline V gene encodes CDR1 MNHEY and CDR2 SVGAGI. CDR3 sequence: CASSYSSSETYNEQFF.

The chain carries TRBV6-6 and TRBJ1-1. The CDR3 extends over 12 amino acids. Germline V gene sequence: CDR1 MNHNY, CDR2 SVGAGI (reference sequence). CDR3: CASRLENTEAFF.

By frequency, this clonotype is large. This chain connects TRBV27 to TRBJ2-2; the D call of TRBD2 rests on TCRdb alone, since no DNA is present to check it. Germline lookup yields CDR1 MNHEY and CDR2 SMNVEV (reference sequence). The CDR3 runs 17 residues. This chain's CDR3 is CASSLVPGLPNTGELFF.

The V gene is TRBV6-5, the J gene TRBJ2-3; TCRdb returns TRBD1, unconfirmable since there is no DNA. The CDR3 has 18 amino acids. In germline, CDR1 is MNHEY, CDR2 SVGAGI. The CDR3 loop is CASTHHPGRGSGTDTQYF.

The chain carries TRBV7-4 and TRBJ2-5. The CDR3 is 11 residues long. Germline V gives CDR1 SGHVT, CDR2 SQSDAQ. CDR3 residues: CASRDDGTQYF. Full variable domain (remainder filled in from reference TRBV7-4 and TRBJ2-5): GAGVSQSPRYKVAKRGRDVALRCDSISGHVTLYWYRQTLGQGSEVLTYSQSDAQRDKSGRPSGRFSAERPERSVSTLKIQRTEQGDSAVYLCASRDDGTQYFGPGTRLLVL.

V gene TRBV11-3 combines with J gene TRBJ2-1. This CDR3 contains 12 residues. Germline lookup yields CDR1 SGHNT and CDR2 YENEEA. CDR3 residues: CASRLPINEQFF.

This clonotype is medium-sized (0.01 to 0.1%) by frequency. The chain combines TRBV5-6 with TRBJ2-3; TCRdb names TRBD1, which stays unverified in the absence of DNA. This CDR3 spans 16 amino acids. Germline values: CDR1 SGHDT, CDR2 YYEEEE. CDR3 region: CASSTRPGQFTDTQYF.

This clonotype shows up as medium-sized by frequency. J is TRBJ2-1 and V is TRBV29-1; TCRdb names TRBD2, which stays unverified in the absence of DNA. Germline assignment: CDR1 SQVTM and CDR2 ANQGSEA. This CDR3 is 15 amino acids long. CDR3 amino acids: CSVGLAGGSYNEQFF.

The chain recombines TRBV13 with TRBJ2-3; TCRdb's D call of TRBD2 is untestable without DNA. Germline V gene data show CDR1 as PRHDT and CDR2 as FYEKMQ (reference sequence). This CDR3 has 16 residues. The CDR3 loop reads CASSLGPGGDTDTQYF.

This clonotype is medium-sized (0.01 to 0.1%) by frequency. The chain carries TRBV19 and TRBJ2-6; TCRdb indicates TRBD1, and absent DNA this call remains unverified. This CDR3 contains 18 residues. Germline assignment: CDR1 LNHDA and CDR2 SQIVND (reference sequence). The CDR3 is CASSITGQTISGANVLTF.

This CDR3 reads CSARHRAGLQFF. The V gene is TRBV29-1, the J gene TRBJ2-1; with no DNA, the TCRdb D assignment of TRBD2 cannot be verified. This CDR3 region has 12 residues. Germline V lookup: CDR1 SQVTM, CDR2 ANQGSEA.

CDR3: CASRGGGVYNEQFF. The chain combines TRBV6-6 with TRBJ2-1; checking the TCRdb D call of TRBD2 is not possible without DNA. CDR1 and CDR2 from the germline V gene are MNHNY and SVGAGI (reference sequence). The CDR3 consists of 14 residues.

The chain employs TRBV6-5 and TRBJ1-3. The CDR3 is 16 residues long. Germline CDR1 and CDR2: MNHEY and SVGAGI. CDR3 residues: CASSYDRQLSGNTIYF.

Considering frequency, this clonotype is medium-sized. V is TRBV11-3 and J is TRBJ1-4. Per germline, CDR1 SGHNT and CDR2 YENEEA. This CDR3 has 13 residues. Here the CDR3 reads CASSFADQERLFF.

The gene calls are TRBV19 and TRBJ2-5; TCRdb proposes TRBD1, but this gene call is untestable without DNA. Germline values: CDR1 LNHDA, CDR2 SQIVND (reference sequence). The CDR3 contains 15 residues. The CDR3 region is CASSISGTGGETQYF.

This chain links TRBV6-5 with TRBJ2-1. CDR1 and CDR2 from the germline V gene are MNHEY and SVGAGI. CDR3 length: 15 amino acids. CDR3 residues: CASSYAFSSRNEQFF.

The V gene is TRBV11-2, the J gene TRBJ2-4. The CDR3 runs 15 residues. Germline lookup yields CDR1 SGHAT and CDR2 FQNNGV. CDR3 loop: CASSNSGLAFNIQYF. Drawing the rest from reference TRBV11-2 and TRBJ2-4, the complete variable domain is EAGVAQSPRYKIIEKRQSVAFWCNPISGHATLYWYQQILGQGPKLLIQFQNNGVVDDSQLPKDRFSAERLKGVDSTLKIQPAKLEDSAVYLCASSNSGLAFNIQYFGAGTRLSVL.

The chain links TRBV19 to TRBJ1-6; TCRdb proposes TRBD1, but this gene call is untestable without DNA. The CDR3 loop spans 13 amino acids. Germline CDR1 is LNHDA and CDR2 is SQIVND (reference sequence). The CDR3 is CASSLAPRSPLHF. The variable domain in full, completed from reference TRBV19 and TRBJ1-6, reads DGGITQSPKYLFRKEGQNVTLSCEQNLNHDAMYWYRQDPGQGLRLIYYSQIVNDFQKGDIAEGYSVSREKKESFPLTVTSAQKNPTAFYLCASSLAPRSPLHFGNGTRLTVT.